The T cell receptor beta chain described here comes from a study of response to subunit inactivated influenza vaccine. Whole-study findings and limits: Each seasonal flu vaccination may recruit only limited new T cells, authors suggested.

This clonotype showed up many times. Antigen specificity is unknown. One entry per CDR3 protein, called by TCRdb with MiXCR from the RT-PCR reads. Among approximately 530,000 distinct CDR3 sequences listed, less than 7.5% were seen once. Germline-derived CDR1 and CDR2 are MNHEY and SVGAGI. The CDR3 contains 12 residues. Trimming pared 5 bases from V and 7 bases from J, leaving 9 bases between. The material sequenced was PBMCs from blood, taken about 23 months after vaccination. This sequence originates from a man between 45 and 75 years old who received an inactivated influenza vaccine. The chain recombines TRBV6-5 with TRBJ2-1; D might be TRBD1 (6 bases). The CDR3 nucleotides read TGTGCCAGCAGTGCCACAGGGAATGAGCAGTTCTTC. Translated, it gives CASSATGNEQFF.